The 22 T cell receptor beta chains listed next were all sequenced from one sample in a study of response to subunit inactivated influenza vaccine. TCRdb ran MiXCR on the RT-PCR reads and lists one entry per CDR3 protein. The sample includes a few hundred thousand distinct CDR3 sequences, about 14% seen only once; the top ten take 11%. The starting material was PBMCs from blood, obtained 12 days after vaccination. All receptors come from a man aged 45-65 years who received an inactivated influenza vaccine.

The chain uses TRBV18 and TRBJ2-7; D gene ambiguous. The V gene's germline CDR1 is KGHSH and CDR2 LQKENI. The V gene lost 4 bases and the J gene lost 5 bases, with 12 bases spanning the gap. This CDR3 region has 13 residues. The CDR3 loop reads CASSLPPANEQYF. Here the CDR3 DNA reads TGTGCCAGCTCACTACCCCCCGCGAACGAGCAGTACTTC.

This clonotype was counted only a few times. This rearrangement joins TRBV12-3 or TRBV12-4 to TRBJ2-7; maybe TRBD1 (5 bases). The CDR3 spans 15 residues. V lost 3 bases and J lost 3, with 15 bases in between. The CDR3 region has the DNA TGTGCCAGCAGTTTGGGTCCAGGCAGGGTCTACGAGCAGTACTTC. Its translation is CASSLGPGRVYEQYF.

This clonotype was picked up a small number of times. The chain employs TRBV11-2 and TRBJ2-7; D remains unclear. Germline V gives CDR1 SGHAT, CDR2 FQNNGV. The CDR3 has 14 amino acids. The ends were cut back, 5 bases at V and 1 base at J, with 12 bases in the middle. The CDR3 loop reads CASSPNDPSYEQYF. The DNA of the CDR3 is TGTGCCAGCAGCCCAAACGACCCTTCCTACGAGCAGTACTTC.

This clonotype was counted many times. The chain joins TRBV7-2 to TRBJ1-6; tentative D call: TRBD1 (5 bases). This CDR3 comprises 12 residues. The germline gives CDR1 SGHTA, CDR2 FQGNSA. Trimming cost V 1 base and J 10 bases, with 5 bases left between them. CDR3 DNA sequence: TGTGCCAGCAGCTTAGGGGACTCACCCCTCCACTTT. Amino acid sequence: CASSLGDSPLHF.

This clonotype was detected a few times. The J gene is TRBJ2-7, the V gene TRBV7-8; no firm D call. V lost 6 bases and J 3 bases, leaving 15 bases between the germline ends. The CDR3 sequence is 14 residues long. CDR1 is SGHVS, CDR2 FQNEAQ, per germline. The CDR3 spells CASSASATIYEQYF. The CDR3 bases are TGTGCCAGCAGTGCTTCGGCAACGATCTACGAGCAGTACTTC.

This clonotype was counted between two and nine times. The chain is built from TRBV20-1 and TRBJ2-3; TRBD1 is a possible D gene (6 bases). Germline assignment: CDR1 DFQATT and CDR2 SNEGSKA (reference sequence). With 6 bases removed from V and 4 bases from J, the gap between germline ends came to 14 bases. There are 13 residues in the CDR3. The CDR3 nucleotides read TGCAGTGCCAACAGGGTTCGGGCAGATACGCAGTATTTT. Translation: CSANRVRADTQYF.

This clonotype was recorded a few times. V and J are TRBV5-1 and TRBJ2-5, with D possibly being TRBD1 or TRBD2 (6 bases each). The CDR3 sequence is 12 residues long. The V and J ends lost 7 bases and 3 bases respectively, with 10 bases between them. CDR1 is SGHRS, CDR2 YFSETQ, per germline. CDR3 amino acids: CASWGAEETQYF. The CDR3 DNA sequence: TGCGCCAGCTGGGGGGCCGAAGAGACCCAGTACTTC.

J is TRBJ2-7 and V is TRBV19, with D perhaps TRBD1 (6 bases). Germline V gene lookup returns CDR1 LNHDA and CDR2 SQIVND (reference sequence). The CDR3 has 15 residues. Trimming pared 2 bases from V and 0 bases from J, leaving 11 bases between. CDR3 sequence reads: CASSISRDNSYEQYF. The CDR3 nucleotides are TGTGCCAGTAGTATATCCCGGGACAACTCCTACGAGCAGTACTTC. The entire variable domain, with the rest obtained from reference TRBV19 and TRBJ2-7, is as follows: DGGITQSPKYLFRKEGQNVTLSCEQNLNHDAMYWYRQDPGQGLRLIYYSQIVNDFQKGDIAEGYSVSREKKESFPLTVTSAQKNPTAFYLCASSISRDNSYEQYFGPGTRLTVT.

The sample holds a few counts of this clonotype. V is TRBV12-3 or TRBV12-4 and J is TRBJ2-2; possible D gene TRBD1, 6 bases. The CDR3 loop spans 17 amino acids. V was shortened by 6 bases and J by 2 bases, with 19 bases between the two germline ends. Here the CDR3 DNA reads TGTGCCAGCAGCCACAGCCCCGGGACATCAAACACCGGGGAGCTGTTTTTT. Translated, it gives CASSHSPGTSNTGELFF.

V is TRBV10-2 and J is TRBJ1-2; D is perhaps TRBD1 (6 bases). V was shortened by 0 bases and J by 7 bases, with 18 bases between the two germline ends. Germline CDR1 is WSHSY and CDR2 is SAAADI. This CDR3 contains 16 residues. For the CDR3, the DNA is TGCGCCAGCAGTGAGTCGATCGTCGTTGGGGGCGGTGGCTACACCTTC. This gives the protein CASSESIVVGGGGYTF.

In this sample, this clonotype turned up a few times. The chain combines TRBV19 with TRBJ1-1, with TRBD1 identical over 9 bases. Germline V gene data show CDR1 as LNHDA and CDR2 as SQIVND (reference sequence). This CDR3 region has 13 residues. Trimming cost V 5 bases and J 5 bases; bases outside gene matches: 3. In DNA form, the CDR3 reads TGTGCCAGTAGTTACAGGGGGCGGACTGAAGCTTTCTTT. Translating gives CASSYRGRTEAFF.

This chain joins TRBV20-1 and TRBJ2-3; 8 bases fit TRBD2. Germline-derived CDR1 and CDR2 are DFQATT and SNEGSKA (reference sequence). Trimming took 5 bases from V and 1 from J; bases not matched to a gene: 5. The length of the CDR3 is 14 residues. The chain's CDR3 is CSAFTSGRTDTQYF. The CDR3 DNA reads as TGCAGTGCTTTTACTAGCGGTCGCACAGATACGCAGTATTTT.

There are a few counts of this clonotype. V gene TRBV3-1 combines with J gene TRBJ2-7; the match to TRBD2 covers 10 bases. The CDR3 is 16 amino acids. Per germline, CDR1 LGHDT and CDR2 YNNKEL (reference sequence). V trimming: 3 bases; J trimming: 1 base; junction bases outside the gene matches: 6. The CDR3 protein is CASSQAGLAVSYEQYF. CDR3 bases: TGTGCCAGCAGCCAGGCTGGACTAGCGGTTTCCTACGAGCAGTACTTC.

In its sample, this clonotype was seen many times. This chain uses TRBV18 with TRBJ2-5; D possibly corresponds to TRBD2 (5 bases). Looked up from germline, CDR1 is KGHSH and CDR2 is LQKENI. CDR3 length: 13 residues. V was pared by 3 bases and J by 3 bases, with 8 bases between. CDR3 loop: CASSPTGKETQYF. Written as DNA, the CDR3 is TGTGCCAGCTCACCCACGGGGAAAGAGACCCAGTACTTC.

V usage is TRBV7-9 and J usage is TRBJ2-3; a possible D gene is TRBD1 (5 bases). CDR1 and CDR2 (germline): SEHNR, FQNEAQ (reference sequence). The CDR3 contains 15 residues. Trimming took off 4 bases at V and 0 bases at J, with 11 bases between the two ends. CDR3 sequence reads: CASSSQGSSTDTQYF. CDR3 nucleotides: TGTGCCAGCAGCTCCCAGGGCTCTAGCACAGATACGCAGTATTTT. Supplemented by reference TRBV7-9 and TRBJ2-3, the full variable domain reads DTGVSQNPRHKITKRGQNVTFRCDPISEHNRLYWYRQTLGQGPEFLTYFQNEAQLEKSRLLSDRFSAERPKGSFSTLEIQRTEQGDSAMYLCASSSQGSSTDTQYFGPGTRLTVL.

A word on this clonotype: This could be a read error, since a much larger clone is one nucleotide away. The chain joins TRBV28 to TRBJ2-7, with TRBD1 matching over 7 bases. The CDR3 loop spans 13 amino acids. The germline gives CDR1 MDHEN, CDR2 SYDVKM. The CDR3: CTSSFYRGTEQYF. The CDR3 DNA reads TGTACCAGCAGTTTTTACAGGGGTACCGAGCAGTACTTC.

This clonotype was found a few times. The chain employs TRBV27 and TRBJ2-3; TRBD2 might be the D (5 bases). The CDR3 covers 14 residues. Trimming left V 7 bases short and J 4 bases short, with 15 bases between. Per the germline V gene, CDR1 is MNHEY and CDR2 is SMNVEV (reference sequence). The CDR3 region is CASNAGLAADTQYF. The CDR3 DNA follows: TGTGCCAGCAACGCCGGGCTAGCAGCAGATACGCAGTATTTT.

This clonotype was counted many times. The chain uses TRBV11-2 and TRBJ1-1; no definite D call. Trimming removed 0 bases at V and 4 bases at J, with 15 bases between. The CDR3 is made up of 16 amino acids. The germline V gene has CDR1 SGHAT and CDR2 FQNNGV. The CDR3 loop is CASSLEFGRKSTEAFF. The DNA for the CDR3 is TGTGCCAGCAGCTTAGAATTTGGCCGAAAGAGCACTGAAGCTTTCTTT.

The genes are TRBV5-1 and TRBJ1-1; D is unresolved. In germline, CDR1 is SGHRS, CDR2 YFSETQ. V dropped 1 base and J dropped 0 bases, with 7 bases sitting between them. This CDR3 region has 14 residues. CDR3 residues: CASSLTEMNTEAFF. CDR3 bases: TGCGCCAGCAGCTTGACAGAGATGAACACTGAAGCTTTCTTT.

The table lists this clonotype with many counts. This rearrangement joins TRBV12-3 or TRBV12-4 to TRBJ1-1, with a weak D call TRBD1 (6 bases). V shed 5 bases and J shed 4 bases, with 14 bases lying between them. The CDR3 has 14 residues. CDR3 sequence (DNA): TGTGCCAGCAGTCAGACAGGAGTCGGCACTGAAGCTTTCTTT. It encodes CASSQTGVGTEAFF.

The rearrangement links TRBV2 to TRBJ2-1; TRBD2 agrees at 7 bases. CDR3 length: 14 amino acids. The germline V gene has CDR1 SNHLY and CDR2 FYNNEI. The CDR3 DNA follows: TGTGTCCTTGGTTCGGGGGGCTCCTACAATGAGCAGTTCTTC. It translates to CVLGSGGSYNEQFF. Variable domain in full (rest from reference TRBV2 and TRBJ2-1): EPEVTQTPSHQVTQMGQEVILRCVPISNHLYFYWYRQILGQKVEFLVSFYNNEISEKSEIFDDQFSVERPDGSNFTLKIRSTKLEDSAMYFCVLGSGGSYNEQFFGPGTRLTVL.

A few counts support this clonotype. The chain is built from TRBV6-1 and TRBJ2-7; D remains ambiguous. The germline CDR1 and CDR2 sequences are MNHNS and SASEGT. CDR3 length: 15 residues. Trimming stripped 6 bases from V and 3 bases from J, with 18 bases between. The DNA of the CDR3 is TGTGCCAGCAGAACGGGTCAAGAACCCCACTACGAGCAGTACTTC. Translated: CASRTGQEPHYEQYF.